The subject of this entry is one T cell receptor (beta chain). No antigen is known for it. Produced via immunoSEQ multiplex PCR; TCRdb's table is partial and in-frame only. In the table there are 2,500,000 or so clones, around nine tenths of which are singletons. The entry originates in a study of shared clonotypes between healthy human individuals. Whole-study results and caveats: Clonotypes which were not shared had lower generation probabilities than clonotypes that all four donors shared.

Looked up from germline, CDR1 is LNHDA and CDR2 is SQIVND (reference sequence). This CDR3 spans 17 amino acids. V dropped 5 bases and J dropped 1 base, with 17 bases sitting between them. This clonotype was sampled from a man between 18 and 35 years old in good health. The chain employs TRBV19 and TRBJ2-2; D is possibly TRBD1 (6 bases). Sequencing input: naive CD4+ T cells sorted from blood. The subset is: CD45RA+ positively selected. The CDR3 DNA sequence: TGTGCCAGTAGTCCGCGCCCCCAGGGGTGGAACACCGGGGAGCTGTTTTTT. It codes for CASSPRPQGWNTGELFF. Based on the CDR3 plus reference TRBV19 and TRBJ2-2, the full variable domain is DGGITQSPKYLFRKEGQNVTLSCEQNLNHDAMYWYRQDPGQGLRLIYYSQIVNDFQKGDIAEGYSVSREKKESFPLTVTSAQKNPTAFYLCASSPRPQGWNTGELFFGEGSRLTVL.